A single sample gave rise to the 21 T cell receptor beta chains below, sequenced in a study of breast tumors, draining lymph nodes, adjacent tissues. One entry per CDR3 protein, called by TCRdb with MiXCR from the multiplex PCR reads. The data show under 150,000 distinct CDR3 sequences, with approximately 22% seen just once and 2% to 2.5% held by the top ten. Breast cancer patients provided tissue from their axillary draining lymph nodes. The sample consisted of axillary lymph node tissue. These receptors originate from a female donor with breast cancer. Some clones in this sample may be carry-over from other donors' samples.

This clonotype was recorded a few times. With a much larger clone just one base away, this may be a read error. The chain carries TRBV4-2 and TRBJ2-7, with D perhaps matching TRBD1 or TRBD2 (6 bases each). Germline CDR1 LGHNA, CDR2 YNFKEQ. The CDR3 sequence is 17 residues long. This CDR3 is CASSQAEGDGFSYEQHF. The CDR3 coding sequence is TGTGCCAGCAGCCAAGCGGAGGGGGACGGATTCTCCTACGAGCAGCACTTC.

On this clonotype: One base separates it from a far larger clone, so it is likely a read error. The V and J genes are TRBV6-2 or TRBV6-3 and TRBJ2-5; D is unclear. Germline-derived CDR1 and CDR2 are MNHEY and SVGEGT. The CDR3 is 11 amino acids. In DNA form, the CDR3 reads TGTGCCAGCAGTAGTGGAGAGGCCCAGTACTTC. Translating gives CASSSGEAQYF.

This clonotype was seen many times. This chain joins TRBV5-4 and TRBJ2-7, with 8 bases matching TRBD1. Germline V gives CDR1 SGHNT, CDR2 YYREEE (reference sequence). This CDR3 has 14 amino acids. V dropped 5 bases and J dropped 0; count of bases not matched to a gene: 4. The DNA of the CDR3 is TGTGCCAGCAGTAGGGACAGGAGCTCCTACGAGCAGTACTTC. Translation: CASSRDRSSYEQYF.

This clonotype was seen only a few times. The chain has TRBV5-1 and TRBJ1-3; D unresolved. CDR3 length equals 16 residues. V lost 1 base, J lost 0 bases, and 11 bases lay in between. Germline values: CDR1 SGHRS, CDR2 YFSETQ. The CDR3 nucleotides read TGCGCCAGCAGCTTGATGACACAAGACTCTGGAAACACCATATATTTT. Amino acids: CASSLMTQDSGNTIYF.

There are many counts of this clonotype. V gene TRBV27 combines with J gene TRBJ2-7; 9 positions agree with TRBD2. Germline lookup yields CDR1 MNHEY and CDR2 SMNVEV (reference sequence). The CDR3 contains 15 residues. Trimming at V came to 4 bases and at J to 3 bases, leaving 7 bases not matched to a gene. The CDR3 reads CASSSQPTSGYEQYF. The CDR3 DNA reads TGTGCCAGCAGTTCCCAACCGACTAGCGGCTACGAGCAGTACTTC.

This clonotype was detected many times. The chain uses TRBV4-2 and TRBJ1-2; D gene ambiguous. Trimming cost V 0 bases and J 2 bases, with 7 bases left between them. The CDR3 length is 14 residues. Per germline, CDR1 LGHNA and CDR2 YNFKEQ. CDR3 DNA sequence: TGTGCCAGCAGCCAAGATGGCAGAAACTATGGCTACACCTTC. Protein sequence: CASSQDGRNYGYTF.

This clonotype was recorded only once. A much larger clone lies one base from this, so it may be a read error. CDR3 in DNA: TGTGCCACGGGACTAGCGGTGAGCTCCTACAATGAGCAGCTCTTC. This sequence encodes CATGLAVSSYNEQLF. V and J are TRBV6-2 or TRBV6-3 and TRBJ2-1, with TRBD2 matching over 11 bases. The CDR3 has 15 residues. Germline-derived CDR1 and CDR2 are MNHEY and SVGEGT.

This clonotype was recorded at least ten times. The chain combines TRBV4-1 with TRBJ1-5; 7 nucleotides match TRBD1. Germline V gene lookup returns CDR1 MGHRA and CDR2 YSYEKL. This CDR3 region has 17 residues. Trimming took 0 bases from V and 1 from J; bases not matched to a gene: 6. The CDR3 DNA sequence: TGCGCCAGCAGCCAAGATAGGGGGGGACAGAGCAATCAGCCCCAGCATTTT. Translation gives CASSQDRGGQSNQPQHF.

This clonotype has a count of ten or more. The genes are TRBV6-1 and TRBJ1-5, with D possibly TRBD1 on 5 matching bases. Trimming removed 2 bases from V and 3 bases from J, with 8 bases in between. The CDR3 is made up of 14 amino acids. Germline lookup yields CDR1 MNHNS and CDR2 SASEGT. DNA for the CDR3: TGTGCCAGCAGTGAAATAGGACACAATCAGCCCCAGCATTTT. It translates to CASSEIGHNQPQHF.

The table lists this clonotype with many counts. CDR3 sequence: CASAGGRALDTQYF. CDR3 coding DNA: TGTGCCAGCGCCGGCGGGAGGGCCTTAGATACGCAGTATTTT. The chain is built from TRBV11-2 and TRBJ2-3; 9 nucleotides match TRBD2. The V gene's germline CDR1 is SGHAT and CDR2 FQNNGV. The ends lost 8 bases at V and 5 bases at J; junction bases unmatched: 8. This CDR3 is 14 amino acids long.

This clonotype was picked up many times. The J gene is TRBJ2-1, the V gene TRBV20-1; 8 bases agree with TRBD2. CDR3 length: 15 amino acids. CDR1 is DFQATT, CDR2 SNEGSKA, per germline (reference sequence). V dropped 2 bases and J dropped 6; count of bases not matched to a gene: 9. CDR3 sequence: CSARWPPGLVNEQFF. DNA for the CDR3: TGCAGTGCTAGATGGCCCCCGGGACTAGTCAATGAGCAGTTCTTC.

The table lists this clonotype with many counts. V usage is TRBV12-3 or TRBV12-4 and J usage is TRBJ2-3; 9 bases agree with TRBD2. The CDR3 consists of 17 residues. The ends lost 2 bases at V and 2 bases at J; junction bases unmatched: 8. CDR3 sequence: CASSLRAGGLLTDTQYF. In DNA, the CDR3 is TGTGCCAGCAGTTTAAGAGCGGGAGGACTACTCACAGATACGCAGTATTTT.

This clonotype has a count of ten or more. The CDR3 sequence is CSVEMGGPSYNEQFF. CDR3 in DNA: TGCAGCGTTGAGATGGGGGGACCTTCCTACAATGAGCAGTTCTTC. The chain couples TRBV29-1 to TRBJ2-1, with TRBD2 as a possible D gene (6 bases). The CDR3 is made up of 15 amino acids. The V end lost 3 bases, the J end lost 1 base, and 13 bases lay between the germline ends. CDR1 is SQVTM and CDR2 is ANQGSEA in the germline V gene.

There are many counts of this clonotype. The chain carries TRBV5-5 and TRBJ2-2; D might be TRBD2 (6 bases). Trimming took off 4 bases at V and 5 bases at J, with 15 bases between the two ends. Germline lookup yields CDR1 SGHKS and CDR2 YYEKEE (reference sequence). The CDR3 consists of 15 residues. CDR3 loop: CASSNMAGYTGELFF. The CDR3 DNA follows: TGTGCCAGCAGCAACATGGCGGGGTATACCGGGGAGCTGTTTTTT.

This clonotype was recorded many times. The rearrangement uses TRBV14 and TRBJ1-4; the D gene is possibly TRBD1 (6 bases). The CDR3 sequence is 13 residues long. V lost 4 bases to trimming and J lost 7 bases, with 10 bases between them. Germline CDR1 SGHDN, CDR2 FVKESK. CDR3 coding DNA: TGTGCCAGCAGCCTTAGGACAGTTGAAAAACTGTTTTTT. This gives the protein CASSLRTVEKLFF.

This clonotype was observed at least ten times. V is TRBV5-1 and J is TRBJ2-1; D is unresolved. The CDR3 runs to 13 residues. Trimming removed 0 bases at V and 8 bases at J, with 9 bases between. CDR1 is SGHRS, CDR2 YFSETQ, per germline. CDR3 loop: CASSLDGTDEQFF. The CDR3, as DNA: TGCGCCAGCAGCTTGGACGGTACGGATGAGCAGTTCTTC. The full variable domain, completed using reference TRBV5-1 and TRBJ2-1, is KAGVTQTPRYLIKTRGQQVTLSCSPISGHRSVSWYQQTPGQGLQFLFEYFSETQRNKGNFPGRFSGRQFSNSRSEMNVSTLELGDSALYLCASSLDGTDEQFFGPGTRLTVL.

This clonotype occurred many times. The CDR3 sequence: CSAIGGGQPQHF. DNA of the CDR3: TGCAGTGCTATTGGGGGTGGTCAGCCCCAGCATTTT. This chain uses TRBV20-1 with TRBJ1-5, with D maybe TRBD1 (5 bases). The CDR3 length is 12 residues. Germline loops: CDR1 DFQATT, CDR2 SNEGSKA (reference sequence). The V end lost 4 bases, the J end lost 6 bases, and 10 bases lay between the germline ends.

There are a few counts of this clonotype. The rearrangement joins TRBV30 to TRBJ1-1; tentatively, D is TRBD1 (5 bases). This CDR3 spans 13 amino acids. Trimming took off 4 bases at V and 1 base at J, with 10 bases between the two ends. Germline lookup yields CDR1 GTSNPN and CDR2 SVGIG (reference sequence). The CDR3 region is CAWTSGWNTEAFF. CDR3 in DNA: TGTGCCTGGACGTCAGGGTGGAACACTGAAGCTTTCTTT.

This clonotype has more than one count but fewer than ten. The chain has TRBV3-1 and TRBJ2-3, with 8 nucleotides matching TRBD1. CDR3 length equals 15 residues. Germline loops: CDR1 LGHDT, CDR2 YNNKEL (reference sequence). V lost 0 bases, J lost 6 bases, and 5 bases stayed unmatched. CDR3 loop: CASSQDLTGGDTQYF. CDR3 coding DNA: TGTGCCAGCAGCCAAGATTTAACAGGGGGGGATACGCAGTATTTT.

This clonotype has a count of ten or more. The genes are TRBV19 and TRBJ2-1; 10 bases match TRBD2. Germline V lookup: CDR1 LNHDA, CDR2 SQIVND (reference sequence). The CDR3 is 14 residues long. The trim removed 6 bases at V and 7 bases at J, leaving 6 bases unmatched. CDR3 sequence reads: CASRSAGGGNEQFF. The CDR3 DNA sequence: TGTGCCAGTAGATCAGCGGGAGGGGGGAATGAGCAGTTCTTC.

This clonotype was picked up many times. V gene TRBV20-1 combines with J gene TRBJ1-6, with D possibly TRBD1 on 6 matching bases. Germline V lookup: CDR1 DFQATT, CDR2 SNEGSKA (reference sequence). Trimming shortened V by 5 bases and J by 7 bases, and 15 bases separated the two germline ends. The CDR3 is 14 amino acids. For the CDR3, the DNA is TGCAGTGCTGGCCCGGGGGCCCCCAATTCACCCCTCCACTTT. Amino acid sequence: CSAGPGAPNSPLHF.